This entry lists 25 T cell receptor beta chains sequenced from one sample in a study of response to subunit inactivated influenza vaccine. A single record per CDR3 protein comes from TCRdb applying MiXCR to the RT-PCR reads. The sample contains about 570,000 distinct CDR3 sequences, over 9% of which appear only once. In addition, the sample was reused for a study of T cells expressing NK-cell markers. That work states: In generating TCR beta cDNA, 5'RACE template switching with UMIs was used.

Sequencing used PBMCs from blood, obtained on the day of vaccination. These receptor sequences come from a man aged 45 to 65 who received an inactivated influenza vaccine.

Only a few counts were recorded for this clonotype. CDR3 region: CASSPRGLSGANVLTF. The CDR3, as DNA: TGTGCCAGTAGTCCCCGCGGCCTCTCTGGGGCCAACGTCCTGACTTTC. The chain is built from TRBV19 and TRBJ2-6; unclear D gene. Germline CDR1 LNHDA, CDR2 SQIVND (reference sequence). The ends were cut back, 5 bases at V and 0 bases at J, with 11 bases in the middle. CDR3 length: 16 amino acids.

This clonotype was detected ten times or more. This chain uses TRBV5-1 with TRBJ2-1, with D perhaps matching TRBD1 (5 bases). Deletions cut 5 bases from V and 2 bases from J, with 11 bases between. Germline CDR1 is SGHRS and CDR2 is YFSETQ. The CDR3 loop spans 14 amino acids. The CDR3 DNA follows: TGCGCCAGCAGAACAGGTGGGCCCTACAATGAGCAGTTCTTC. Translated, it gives CASRTGGPYNEQFF.

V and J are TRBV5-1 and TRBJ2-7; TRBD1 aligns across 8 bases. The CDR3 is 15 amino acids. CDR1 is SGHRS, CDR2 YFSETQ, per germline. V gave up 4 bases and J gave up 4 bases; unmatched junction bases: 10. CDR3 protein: CASSTRTGLIYEQYF. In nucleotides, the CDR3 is TGCGCCAGCAGCACCAGGACAGGGTTAATATACGAGCAGTACTTC.

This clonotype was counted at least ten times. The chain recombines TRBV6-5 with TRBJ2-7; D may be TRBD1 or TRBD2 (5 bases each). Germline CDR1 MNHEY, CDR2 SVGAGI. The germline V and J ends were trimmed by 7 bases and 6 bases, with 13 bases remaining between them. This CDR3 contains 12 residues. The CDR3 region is CASKEGLGEQYF. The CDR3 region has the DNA TGTGCCAGCAAAGAGGGGCTGGGCGAGCAGTACTTC.

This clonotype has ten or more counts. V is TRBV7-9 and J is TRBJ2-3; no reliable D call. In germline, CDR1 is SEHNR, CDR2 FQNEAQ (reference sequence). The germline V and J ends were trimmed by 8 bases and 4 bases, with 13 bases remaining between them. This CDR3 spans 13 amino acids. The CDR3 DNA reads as TGTGCCAGCGCCCGAGTTCCCTCAGATACGCAGTATTTT. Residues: CASARVPSDTQYF.

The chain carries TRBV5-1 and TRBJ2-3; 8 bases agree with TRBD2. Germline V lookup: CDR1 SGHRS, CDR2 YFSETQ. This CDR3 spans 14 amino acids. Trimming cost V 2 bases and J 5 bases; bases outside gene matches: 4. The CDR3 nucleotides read TGCGCCAGCAGCTTTGGACTAGCAGGAGATACGCAGTATTTT. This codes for CASSFGLAGDTQYF.

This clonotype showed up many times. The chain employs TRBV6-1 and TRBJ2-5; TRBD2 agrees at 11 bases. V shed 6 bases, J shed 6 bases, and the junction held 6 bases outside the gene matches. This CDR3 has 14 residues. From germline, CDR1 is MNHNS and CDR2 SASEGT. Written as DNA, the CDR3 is TGTGCCAGCAGGAATAGCGGGGGGGATAAGACCCAGTACTTC. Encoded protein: CASRNSGGDKTQYF.

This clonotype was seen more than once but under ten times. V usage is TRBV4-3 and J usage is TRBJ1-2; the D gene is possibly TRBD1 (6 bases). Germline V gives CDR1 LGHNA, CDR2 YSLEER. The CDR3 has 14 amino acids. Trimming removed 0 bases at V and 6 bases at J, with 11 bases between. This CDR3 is CASSQDYRANGYTF. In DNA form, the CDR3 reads TGCGCCAGCAGCCAAGATTACAGGGCGAATGGCTACACCTTC.

The CDR3, as DNA: TGCGCCAGCAGCTTGGTACCAGGGGCAACGGAGACCCAGTACTTC. Translation: CASSLVPGATETQYF. The chain recombines TRBV5-1 with TRBJ2-5; TRBD1 is a possible D gene (6 bases). This CDR3 spans 15 amino acids. CDR1 and CDR2 (germline): SGHRS, YFSETQ. V lost 0 bases to trimming and J lost 5 bases, with 14 bases between them.

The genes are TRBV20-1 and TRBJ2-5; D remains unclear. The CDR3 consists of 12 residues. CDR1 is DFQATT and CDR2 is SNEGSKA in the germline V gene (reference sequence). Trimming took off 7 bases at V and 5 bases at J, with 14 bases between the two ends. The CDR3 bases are TGCAGTGGTTGGGGTCCTGGGGAGACCCAGTACTTC. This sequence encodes CSGWGPGETQYF.

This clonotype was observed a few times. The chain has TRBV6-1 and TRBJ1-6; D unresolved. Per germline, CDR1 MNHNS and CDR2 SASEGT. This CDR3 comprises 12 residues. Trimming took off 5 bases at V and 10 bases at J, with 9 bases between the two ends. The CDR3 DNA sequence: TGTGCCAGCAGTAAGGACCTATCACCCCTCCACTTT. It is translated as CASSKDLSPLHF.

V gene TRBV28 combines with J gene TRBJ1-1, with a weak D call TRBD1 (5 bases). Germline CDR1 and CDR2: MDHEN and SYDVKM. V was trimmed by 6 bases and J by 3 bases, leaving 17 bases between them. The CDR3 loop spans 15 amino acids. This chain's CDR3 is CASSPGGGWDTEAFF. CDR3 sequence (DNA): TGTGCCAGCAGCCCCGGGGGGGGGTGGGACACTGAAGCTTTCTTT.

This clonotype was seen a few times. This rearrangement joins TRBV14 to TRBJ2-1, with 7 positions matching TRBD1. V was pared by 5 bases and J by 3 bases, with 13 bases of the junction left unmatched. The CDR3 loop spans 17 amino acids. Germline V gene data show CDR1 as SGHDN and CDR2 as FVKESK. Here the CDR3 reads CASSKPSGTVYYNEQFF. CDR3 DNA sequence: TGTGCCAGCAGCAAGCCATCCGGGACAGTTTACTACAATGAGCAGTTCTTC.

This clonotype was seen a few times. This CDR3 reads CASSFLHTPGTGDYEQYF. The CDR3 DNA reads as TGCGCCAGCAGCTTCCTACATACTCCCGGGACAGGGGACTACGAGCAGTACTTC. The genes are TRBV5-1 and TRBJ2-7, with 10 nucleotides matching TRBD1. V was pared by 2 bases and J by 3 bases, with 14 bases of the junction left unmatched. CDR3 length equals 18 residues. From germline, CDR1 is SGHRS and CDR2 YFSETQ.

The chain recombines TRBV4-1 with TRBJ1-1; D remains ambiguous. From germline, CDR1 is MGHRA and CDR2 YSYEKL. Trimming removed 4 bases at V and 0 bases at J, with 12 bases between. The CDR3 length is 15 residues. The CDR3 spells CASSRPGLMNTEAFF. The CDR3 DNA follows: TGCGCCAGCAGCCGTCCGGGGTTGATGAACACTGAAGCTTTCTTT.

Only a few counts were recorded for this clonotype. CDR3 DNA sequence: TGTGCCAGCAGCCCTGTTGGCAACCAAGAGACCCAGTACTTC. Its protein product is CASSPVGNQETQYF. This chain uses TRBV5-5 with TRBJ2-5; no clear D. V lost 4 bases and J 0 bases, leaving 10 bases between the germline ends. Germline V gene lookup returns CDR1 SGHKS and CDR2 YYEKEE (reference sequence). The CDR3 is 14 amino acids.

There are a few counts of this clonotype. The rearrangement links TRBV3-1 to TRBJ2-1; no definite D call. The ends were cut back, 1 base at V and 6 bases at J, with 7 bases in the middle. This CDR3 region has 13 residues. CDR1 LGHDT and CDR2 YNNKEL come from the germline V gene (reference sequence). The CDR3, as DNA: TGTGCCAGCAGCCAAGTAATCTTCAATGAGCAGTTCTTC. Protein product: CASSQVIFNEQFF.

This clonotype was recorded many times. The CDR3 protein is CATSNRDSNEKLFF. In DNA form, the CDR3 reads TGTGCCACCAGCAACCGGGACAGTAATGAAAAACTGTTTTTT. The chain is built from TRBV15 and TRBJ1-4; 7 bases match TRBD1. The CDR3 has 14 residues. J was trimmed by 4 bases and V by 4 bases; bases with no gene match: 3. Germline loops: CDR1 LNHNV, CDR2 YYDKDF (reference sequence). Drawing the rest from reference TRBV15 and TRBJ1-4, the complete variable domain is DAMVIQNPRYQVTQFGKPVTLSCSQTLNHNVMYWYQQKSSQAPKLLFHYYDKDFNNEADTPDNFQSRRPNTSFCFLDIRSPGLGDTAMYLCATSNRDSNEKLFFGSGTQLSVL.

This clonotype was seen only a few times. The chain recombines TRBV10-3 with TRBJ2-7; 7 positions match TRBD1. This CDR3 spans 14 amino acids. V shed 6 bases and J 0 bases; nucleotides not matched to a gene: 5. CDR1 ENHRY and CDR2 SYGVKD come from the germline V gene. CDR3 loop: CAIRPGQDSYEQYF. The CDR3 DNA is TGTGCCATCAGGCCAGGACAGGACTCCTACGAGCAGTACTTC.

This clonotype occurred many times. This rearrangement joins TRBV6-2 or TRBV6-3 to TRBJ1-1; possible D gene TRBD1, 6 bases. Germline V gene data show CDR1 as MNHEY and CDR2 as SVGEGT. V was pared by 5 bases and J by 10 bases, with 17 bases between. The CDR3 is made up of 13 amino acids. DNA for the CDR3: TGTGCCAGCAGTCCCACTCGGACAGCAGGAGCTTTCTTT. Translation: CASSPTRTAGAFF.

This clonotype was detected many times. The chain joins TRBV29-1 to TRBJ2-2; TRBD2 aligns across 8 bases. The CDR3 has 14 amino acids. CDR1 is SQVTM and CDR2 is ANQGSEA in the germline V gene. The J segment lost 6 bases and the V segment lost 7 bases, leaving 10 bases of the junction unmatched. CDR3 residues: CSASGFSSSGELFF. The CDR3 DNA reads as TGCAGCGCTAGCGGGTTTAGCTCTTCCGGGGAGCTGTTTTTT.

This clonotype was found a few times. The CDR3 nucleotides are TGTGCCAGCAGGCGACTAGCGGGGGGCACCGGGGAGCTGTTTTTT. Protein: CASRRLAGGTGELFF. The chain links TRBV12-3 or TRBV12-4 to TRBJ2-2; TRBD2 aligns across 13 bases. The CDR3 consists of 15 residues. V was clipped by 6 bases and J by 4 bases; unmatched bases: 2.

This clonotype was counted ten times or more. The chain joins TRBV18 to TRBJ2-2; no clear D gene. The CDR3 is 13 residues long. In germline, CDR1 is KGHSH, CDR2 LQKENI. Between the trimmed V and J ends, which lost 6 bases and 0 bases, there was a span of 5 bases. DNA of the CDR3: TGTGCCAGCTCGGGCGCGAACACCGGGGAGCTGTTTTTT. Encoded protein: CASSGANTGELFF.

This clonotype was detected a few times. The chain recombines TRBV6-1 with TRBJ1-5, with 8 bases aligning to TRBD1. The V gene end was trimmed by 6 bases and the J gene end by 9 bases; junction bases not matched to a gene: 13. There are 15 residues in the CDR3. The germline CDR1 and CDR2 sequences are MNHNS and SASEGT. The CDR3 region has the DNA TGTGCCAGCAGCACCACAGGGGGGGACGGTGGGCCCCAGCATTTT. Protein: CASSTTGGDGGPQHF.

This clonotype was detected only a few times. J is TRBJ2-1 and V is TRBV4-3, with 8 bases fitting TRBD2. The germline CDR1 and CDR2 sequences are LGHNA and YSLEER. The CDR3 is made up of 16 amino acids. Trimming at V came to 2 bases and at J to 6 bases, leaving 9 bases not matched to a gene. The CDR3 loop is CASSQSAGAGSNEQFF. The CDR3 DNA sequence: TGCGCCAGCAGCCAATCAGCGGGAGCGGGGAGCAATGAGCAGTTCTTC.